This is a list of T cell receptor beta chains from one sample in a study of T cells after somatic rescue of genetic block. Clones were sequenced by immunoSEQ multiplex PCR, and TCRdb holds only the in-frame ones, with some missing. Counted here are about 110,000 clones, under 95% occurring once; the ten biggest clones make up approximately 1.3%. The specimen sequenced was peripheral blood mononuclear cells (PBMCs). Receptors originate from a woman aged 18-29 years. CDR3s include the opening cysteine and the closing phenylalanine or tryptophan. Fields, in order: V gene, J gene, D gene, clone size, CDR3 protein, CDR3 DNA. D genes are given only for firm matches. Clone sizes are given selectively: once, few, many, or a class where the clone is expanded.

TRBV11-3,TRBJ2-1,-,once,CASSSIEGEQFF,TGTGCCAGCAGCTCCATAGAGGGTGAGCAGTTCTTC
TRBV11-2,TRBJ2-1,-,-,CASSSLGKQFF,TGTGCCAGCAGCTCCTTAGGCAAGCAGTTCTTC
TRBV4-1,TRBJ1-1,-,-,CASSQVTGKNTEAFF,TGCGCCAGCAGCCAAGTTACAGGAAAAAACACTGAAGCTTTCTTT
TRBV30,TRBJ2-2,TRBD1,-,CAWKGTGVTGELFF,TGTGCCTGGAAGGGGACAGGGGTCACCGGGGAGCTGTTTTTT
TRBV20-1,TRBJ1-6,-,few,CSAGGNSPLHF,TGCAGTGCCGGGGGTAATTCACCCCTCCACTTT
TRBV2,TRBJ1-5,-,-,CASKEGFSNQPQHF,TGTGCCAGCAAGGAGGGATTTAGCAATCAGCCCCAGCATTTT
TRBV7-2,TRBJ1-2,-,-,CASNARALSYGYTF,TGTGCCAGCAACGCCCGGGCCTTATCGTATGGCTACACCTTC
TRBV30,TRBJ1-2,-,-,CAWSSGRAGGYTF,TGTGCCTGGAGTTCGGGCCGAGCGGGGGGCTACACCTTC
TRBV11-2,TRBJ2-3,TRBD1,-,CASSHGTGRGDTQYF,TGTGCCAGCAGCCACGGGACAGGGCGTGGAGATACGCAGTATTTT
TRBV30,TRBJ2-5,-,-,CASVGSKETQYF,TGTGCCTCCGTGGGTTCCAAAGAGACCCAGTACTTC
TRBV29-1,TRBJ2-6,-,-,CSVSRGTGANVLTF,TGCAGCGTCTCCAGGGGCACTGGGGCCAACGTCCTGACTTTC
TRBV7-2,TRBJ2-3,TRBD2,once,CASSFSGLAGTDTQYF,TGTGCCAGCAGCTTTAGCGGACTAGCGGGCACAGATACGCAGTATTTT
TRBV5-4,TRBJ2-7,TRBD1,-,CASRNLQGANEQYF,TGTGCCAGCAGGAACTTGCAGGGGGCTAATGAGCAGTACTTC
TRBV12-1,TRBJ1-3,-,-,CASRNWTGRTSGRGGPFHIYF,TGTGCCAGCAGGAATTGGACAGGGAGAACTTCGGGGCGAGGAGGCCCCTTCCATATATATTTT
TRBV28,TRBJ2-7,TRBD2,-,CACDSSGKSSYEQYF,TGTGCCTGCGATTCTAGCGGAAAGAGCTCCTACGAGCAGTACTTC
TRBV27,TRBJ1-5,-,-,CASSFSRGQPQHF,TGTGCCAGCAGTTTCTCAAGGGGCCAGCCCCAGCATTTT
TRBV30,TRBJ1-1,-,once,CAWSVWGASTEAFF,TGTGCCTGGAGTGTGTGGGGGGCGAGCACTGAAGCTTTCTTT
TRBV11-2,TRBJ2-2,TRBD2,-,CASSLPQGVAGGTTGELFF,TGTGCCAGCAGCTTACCCCAGGGGGTAGCGGGGGGCACCACCGGGGAGCTGTTTTTT
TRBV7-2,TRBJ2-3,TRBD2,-,CASSPPLERGRPTDTQYF,TGTGCCAGCAGCCCTCCCTTAGAGCGGGGACGACCCACAGATACGCAGTATTTT
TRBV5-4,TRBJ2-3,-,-,CASSLGEAGTDTQYF,TGTGCCAGCAGCTTGGGGGAGGCGGGGACAGATACGCAGTATTTT
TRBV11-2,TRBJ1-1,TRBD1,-,CASSSQGVRGTEAFF,TGTGCCAGCAGCTCCCAGGGGGTCCGAGGTACTGAAGCTTTCTTT
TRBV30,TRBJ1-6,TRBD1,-,CAWGKRDRATTPLHF,TGTGCCTGGGGGAAACGGGACAGGGCAACGACACCCCTCCACTTT
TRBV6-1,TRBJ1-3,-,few,CASRAQDAIYF,TGTGCCAGCAGAGCCCAAGACGCCATATATTTT
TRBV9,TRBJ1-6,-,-,CASSGLNSPLHF,TGTGCCAGCAGCGGCCTAAATTCACCCCTCCACTTT
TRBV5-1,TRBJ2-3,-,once,CASSLVRGDTDTQYF,TGCGCCAGCAGCTTGGTGAGGGGGGACACAGATACGCAGTATTTT
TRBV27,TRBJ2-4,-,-,CASSLGRGLLNIQYF,TGTGCCAGCAGCCTCGGGAGGGGGCTATTAAACATTCAGTACTTC
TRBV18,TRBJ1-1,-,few,CASSPGQQILSAFF,TGTGCCAGCTCACCAGGACAGCAGATCCTTAGTGCTTTCTTT
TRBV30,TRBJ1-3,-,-,CAWRGGNTIYF,TGTGCCTGGAGAGGGGGAAACACCATATATTTT
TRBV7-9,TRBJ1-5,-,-,CASSPPSGQPQHF,TGTGCCAGCAGCCCCCCCAGCGGTCAGCCCCAGCATTTT
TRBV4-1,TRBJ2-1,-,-,CASSQDFVQAYNEQFF,TGCGCCAGCAGCCAAGATTTCGTACAGGCCTACAATGAGCAGTTCTTC
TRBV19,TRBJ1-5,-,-,CASSMGGGQPQHF,TGTGCCAGTAGTATGGGGGGCGGTCAGCCCCAGCATTTT
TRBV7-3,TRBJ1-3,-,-,CASSPGRRTWNTIYF,TGTGCCAGCAGCCCCGGGAGGAGGACCTGGAACACCATATATTTT